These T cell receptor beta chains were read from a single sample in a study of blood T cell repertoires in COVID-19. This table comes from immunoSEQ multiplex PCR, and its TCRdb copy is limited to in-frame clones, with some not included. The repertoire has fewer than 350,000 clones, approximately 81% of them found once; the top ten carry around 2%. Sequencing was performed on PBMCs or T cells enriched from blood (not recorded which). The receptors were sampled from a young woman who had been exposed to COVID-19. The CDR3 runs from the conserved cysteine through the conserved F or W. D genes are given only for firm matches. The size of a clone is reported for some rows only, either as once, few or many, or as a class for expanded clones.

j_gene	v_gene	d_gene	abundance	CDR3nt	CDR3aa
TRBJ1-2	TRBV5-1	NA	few	TGCGCCAGCAGCAGCTCCCCACTATTCAGCTACACCTTC	CASSSSPLFSYTF
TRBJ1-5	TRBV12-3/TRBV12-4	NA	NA	TGTGCCAGCAGCATCATCACCAGACAGCCCCAGCATTTT	CASSIITRQPQHF
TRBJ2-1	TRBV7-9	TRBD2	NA	TGTGCCAGCAGCTTAGCGCTACTAGCGGGGGGATACAATGAGCAGTTCTTC	CASSLALLAGGYNEQFF
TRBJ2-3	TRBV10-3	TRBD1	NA	TGTGCCATCAGGGGGACAGAAATCACAGATACGCAGTATTTT	CAIRGTEITDTQYF
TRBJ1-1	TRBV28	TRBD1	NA	TGTGCCAGCAGTTACCCCAACAGGGGCGCTGAAGCTTTCTTT	CASSYPNRGAEAFF
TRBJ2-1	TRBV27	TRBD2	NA	TGTGCCAGCAGCCGGACGAGCGGGAGGGACCTATTTGACAATGAGCAGTTCTTC	CASSRTSGRDLFDNEQFF
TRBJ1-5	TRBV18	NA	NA	TGTGCCAGCTCGCCGATTTCGGGGGGCGATCAGCCCCAGCATTTT	CASSPISGGDQPQHF
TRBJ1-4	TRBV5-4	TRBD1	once	TGTGCCAGCAGCTTGTTAGGGGGCGCTCGGGGTGAAAAACTGTTTTTT	CASSLLGGARGEKLFF
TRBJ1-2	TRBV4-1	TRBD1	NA	TGCGCCAGCAGCCAAGGGGACAGGGGTTATGGCTACACCTTC	CASSQGDRGYGYTF
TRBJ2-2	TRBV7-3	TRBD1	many	TGTGCCAGCAGCCCCTCCGACAGGGCCCCCGGGGAGCTGTTTTTT	CASSPSDRAPGELFF
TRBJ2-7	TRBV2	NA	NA	TGTGCCAGCAGTGTATACGGCGGATACGAGCAGTACTTC	CASSVYGGYEQYF
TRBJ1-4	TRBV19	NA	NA	TGTGCCAGTAGTCTTAGACAGGCGGGTGAAAAACTGTTTTTT	CASSLRQAGEKLFF
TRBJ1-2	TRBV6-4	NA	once	TGTGCCAGCAGTGAGGTCCTCCGGGTGAAGTTTAACTATGGCTACACCTTC	CASSEVLRVKFNYGYTF
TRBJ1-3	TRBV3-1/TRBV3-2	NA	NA	TGTGCCAGCAGCCCAGCGCAGTCTGGAAACACCATATATTTT	CASSPAQSGNTIYF
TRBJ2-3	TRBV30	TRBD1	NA	TGTGCCTGGTACAGGGGGAACGCAGATACGCAGTATTTT	CAWYRGNADTQYF
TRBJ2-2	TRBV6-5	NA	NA	TGTGCCAGCAGGGGCAGGGACACCGGGGAGCTGTTTTTT	CASRGRDTGELFF
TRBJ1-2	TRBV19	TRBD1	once	TGTGCCAGTAGTGTGGACAGGGGCCGGGGGGGCTACACCTTC	CASSVDRGRGGYTF
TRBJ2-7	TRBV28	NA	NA	TGTGCCAGCAGTTTATCCAGTCTTTGGGAGCAGTACTTC	CASSLSSLWEQYF